Below are 24 T cell receptor beta chains sequenced from a single sample in a study of blood T cells in healthy people across ages. Together with a sample-barcoded 5' primer, a J-beta primer mix was included in a second PCR lasting roughly 6 to 12 cycles. Each CDR3 protein is one row after TCRdb ran MiXCR on the 5' RACE reads. The repertoire holds 900,000 to 950,000 distinct CDR3 sequences, with approximately 32% as singletons. In addition, the sample was reused for a study of T cells of mothers and their children.

Input material: blood. Receptors originate from a woman between 40 and 50 years old in good health.

As for this clonotype: A read error may be the cause here, since a much bigger clone is one base away. J is TRBJ1-2 and V is TRBV6-5; 8 bases match TRBD1. The CDR3 spans 13 residues. The V and J ends lost 6 bases and 8 bases, in that order; junction bases with no gene match: 8. Germline CDR1 and CDR2: MNHEY and SVGAGI. The DNA of the CDR3 is TGTGCCAGCAGCCCGGACAGGGCCAGGGGCTACACCTTC. As protein: CASSPDRARGYTF.

The gene calls are TRBV28 and TRBJ2-7; either TRBD1 or TRBD2 may supply D (7 bases each). V dropped 8 bases and J dropped 6 bases, with 20 bases sitting between them. Germline-derived CDR1 and CDR2 are MDHEN and SYDVKM. The CDR3 consists of 14 residues. The DNA for the CDR3 is TGTGCCAGCGGTAGGAGGGGGCGCGGGGGCGAGCAGTACTTC. As protein: CASGRRGRGGEQYF.

The chain has TRBV30 and TRBJ1-3, with D uncertain. V gave up 0 bases and J gave up 2 bases, with 5 bases separating them. Looked up from germline, CDR1 is GTSNPN and CDR2 is SVGIG (reference sequence). This CDR3 region has 13 residues. CDR3 sequence: CAWSVGPGNTIYF. CDR3 coding DNA: TGTGCCTGGAGTGTGGGCCCTGGAAACACCATATATTTT.

This clonotype has a count of ten or more. This chain connects TRBV28 to TRBJ2-7; D tentatively fits TRBD1 or TRBD2 (5 bases each). The germline CDR1 and CDR2 sequences are MDHEN and SYDVKM. The length of the CDR3 is 14 residues. Trimming shortened V by 8 bases and J by 0 bases, and 14 bases separated the two germline ends. The CDR3 sequence: CASASGTHSYEQYF. DNA of the CDR3: TGTGCCAGCGCTTCCGGGACGCACTCCTACGAGCAGTACTTC. Based on the CDR3 plus reference TRBV28 and TRBJ2-7, the full variable domain is DVKVTQSSRYLVKRTGEKVFLECVQDMDHENMFWYRQDPGLGLRLIYFSYDVKMKEKGDIPEGYSVSREKKERFSLILESASTNQTSMYLCASASGTHSYEQYFGPGTRLTVT.

A remark on this clonotype: The CDR3 does not close with the conserved phenylalanine or tryptophan, likely indicating a read error. The chain recombines TRBV11-1 with TRBJ2-1; no definite D call. Near its end, the DNA agrees better with TRBJ2-7, so the J call may be wrong. The germline CDR1 and CDR2 sequences are SGHAT and FQDESV (reference sequence). The CDR3 is 12 residues long. The CDR3 reads CASTYDGHEQYS. The CDR3 nucleotides are TGTGCCAGCACTTACGACGGTCACGAGCAGTACTCC.

V and J are TRBV2 and TRBJ1-2, with TRBD1 identical over 7 bases. This CDR3 spans 14 amino acids. Looked up from germline, CDR1 is SNHLY and CDR2 is FYNNEI. V was pared by 10 bases and J by 1 base, with 9 bases of the junction left unmatched. CDR3 coding DNA: TGTGCCACTCCGGGACAGCAAGATAACTATGGCTACACCTTC. It yields the protein CATPGQQDNYGYTF.

Points on this clonotype: A much larger clone lies a single base off, so this may be a read error. The J gene is TRBJ2-4, the V gene TRBV4-3; 11 bases agree with TRBD1. The CDR3 loop spans 18 amino acids. V shed 2 bases and J 13 bases; nucleotides not matched to a gene: 19. Germline loops: CDR1 LGHNA, CDR2 YSLEER. This CDR3 is CASSQKLKAGQGAWEQYF. CDR3 coding DNA: TGCGCCAGCAGCCAAAAGCTGAAGGCTGGACAGGGGGCTTGGGAGCAGTACTTC.

The CDR3 here is CASSRKQGGTYNEQFF. CDR3 nucleotides: TGTGCCAGCAGCCGGAAACAGGGTGGCACCTACAATGAGCAGTTCTTC. The J gene is TRBJ2-1, the V gene TRBV6-6; a weak D match, TRBD1 (6 bases). The V end lost 6 bases, the J end lost 2 bases, and 17 bases lay between the germline ends. This CDR3 is 16 amino acids long. Looked up from germline, CDR1 is MNHNY and CDR2 is SVGAGI (reference sequence).

This clonotype was observed a few times. The chain links TRBV5-1 to TRBJ1-5, with 8 bases identical to TRBD1. The J segment lost 1 base and the V segment lost 4 bases, leaving 4 bases of the junction unmatched. The germline V gene has CDR1 SGHRS and CDR2 YFSETQ. The CDR3 is made up of 15 amino acids. CDR3: CASSEWTGSNQPQHF. The CDR3 DNA reads as TGCGCCAGCAGCGAATGGACAGGGAGCAATCAGCCCCAGCATTTT.

The genes are TRBV7-9 and TRBJ2-1; D perhaps matches TRBD2 (7 bases). The germline gives CDR1 SEHNR, CDR2 FQNEAQ (reference sequence). The CDR3 runs 13 residues. Trimming shortened V by 8 bases and J by 5 bases, and 13 bases separated the two germline ends. The CDR3, as DNA: TGTGCCAGCCTGCGGGGGCCCAACAATGAGCAGTTCTTC. It codes for CASLRGPNNEQFF. The whole variable domain, remainder taken from reference TRBV7-9 and TRBJ2-1, is DTGVSQNPRHKITKRGQNVTFRCDPISEHNRLYWYRQTLGQGPEFLTYFQNEAQLEKSRLLSDRFSAERPKGSFSTLEIQRTEQGDSAMYLCASLRGPNNEQFFGPGTRLTVL.

This clonotype was seen many times. V usage is TRBV4-3 and J usage is TRBJ2-7; unclear D gene. Per germline, CDR1 LGHNA and CDR2 YSLEER. This CDR3 is built from 16 residues. Between the trimmed V and J ends, which lost 0 bases and 2 bases, there was a span of 14 bases. This chain's CDR3 is CASSQDVQVPPYEQYF. The DNA for the CDR3 is TGCGCCAGCAGCCAAGACGTGCAGGTCCCGCCCTACGAGCAGTACTTC.

The chain employs TRBV6-1 and TRBJ1-2; D gene unclear. The length of the CDR3 is 14 residues. Germline values: CDR1 MNHNS, CDR2 SASEGT. Trimming cost V 2 bases and J 6 bases, with 13 bases left between them. In DNA form, the CDR3 reads TGTGCCAGCAGTGAAAGGTCACGAAGGGATGGCTACACCTTC. Its translation: CASSERSRRDGYTF.

Concerning this clonotype itself: A read error may produce the germline difference seen at one junction end. The chain links TRBV7-7 to TRBJ2-5; 9 nucleotides line up with TRBD2. CDR3 length: 16 residues. Looked up from germline, CDR1 is SSHAT and CDR2 is FNYEAQ (reference sequence). CDR3 sequence: CASSLEASGAPNEQYF. DNA of the CDR3: TGTGCTAGCAGCTTAGAGGCTAGCGGGGCCCCCAATGAGCAGTACTTC.

This clonotype appeared a few times. The V and J genes are TRBV28 and TRBJ2-5; D gene ambiguous. This CDR3 is built from 17 residues. CDR1 and CDR2 (germline): MDHEN, SYDVKM. V shed 6 bases and J shed 2 bases, with 22 bases lying between them. CDR3: CASSPSTRRARQETQYF. CDR3 coding DNA: TGTGCCAGCAGCCCTTCGACACGACGGGCCAGGCAAGAGACCCAGTACTTC. Filled out from reference TRBV28 and TRBJ2-5, the complete variable domain reads DVKVTQSSRYLVKRTGEKVFLECVQDMDHENMFWYRQDPGLGLRLIYFSYDVKMKEKGDIPEGYSVSREKKERFSLILESASTNQTSMYLCASSPSTRRARQETQYFGPGTRLLVL.

This clonotype came up many times. This chain links TRBV28 with TRBJ1-5; TRBD1 matches at 9 bases. This CDR3 is built from 14 residues. CDR1 and CDR2 from the germline V gene are MDHEN and SYDVKM. V lost 6 bases to trimming and J lost 7 bases; unmatched junction nucleotides: 7. The CDR3 is CASRPGQGGQPQHF. DNA of the CDR3: TGTGCCAGCAGGCCGGGACAGGGAGGCCAGCCCCAGCATTTT.

This clonotype occurred many times. The chain couples TRBV7-9 to TRBJ1-5; D remains ambiguous. The V end lost 4 bases, the J end lost 0 bases, and 7 bases lay between the germline ends. The germline V gene encodes CDR1 SEHNR and CDR2 FQNEAQ (reference sequence). The CDR3 is made up of 14 amino acids. CDR3 loop: CASSYRDSNQPQHF. DNA of the CDR3: TGTGCCAGCAGCTACCGGGATAGCAATCAGCCCCAGCATTTT.

V usage is TRBV15 and J usage is TRBJ1-2; 11 positions match TRBD1. The CDR3 has 13 amino acids. CDR1 is LNHNV, CDR2 YYDKDF, per germline (reference sequence). The junction had 4 bases not matched to a gene; V was cut back by 5 bases and J by 8 bases. CDR3 sequence (DNA): TGTGCCACCAGCCGGGGACAGGGGGAAGGCTACACCTTC. Translated: CATSRGQGEGYTF. The full variable domain, with the rest looked up from reference TRBV15 and TRBJ1-2, is DAMVIQNPRYQVTQFGKPVTLSCSQTLNHNVMYWYQQKSSQAPKLLFHYYDKDFNNEADTPDNFQSRRPNTSFCFLDIRSPGLGDTAMYLCATSRGQGEGYTFGSGTRLTVV.

This clonotype was seen a handful of times. This chain uses TRBV28 with TRBJ2-3, with 10 bases aligning to TRBD2. V shed 3 bases and J 2 bases; nucleotides not matched to a gene: 14. Germline CDR1 MDHEN, CDR2 SYDVKM. CDR3 size: 19 residues. The CDR3 bases are TGTGCCAGCAGTTTTTCGGCTAGCGGGGGCCGATACTACACAGATACGCAGTATTTT. As protein: CASSFSASGGRYYTDTQYF. Based on the CDR3 plus reference TRBV28 and TRBJ2-3, the full variable domain is DVKVTQSSRYLVKRTGEKVFLECVQDMDHENMFWYRQDPGLGLRLIYFSYDVKMKEKGDIPEGYSVSREKKERFSLILESASTNQTSMYLCASSFSASGGRYYTDTQYFGPGTRLTVL.

This chain links TRBV9 with TRBJ2-3; perhaps D is TRBD1 or TRBD2 (5 bases each). Deletions cut 0 bases from V and 6 bases from J, with 17 bases between. CDR3 length equals 16 residues. Germline V lookup: CDR1 SGDLS, CDR2 YYNGEE. CDR3 nucleotide sequence: TGTGCCAGCAGCGTAGATCTGGACATCTGGGGGGATACGCAGTATTTT. Protein product: CASSVDLDIWGDTQYF.

This clonotype was seen only once. This chain connects TRBV6-2 or TRBV6-3 to TRBJ2-7; 8 nucleotides align to TRBD2. The tail of the sequence fits TRBJ2-5 better, so the J call may be wrong. Looked up from germline, CDR1 is MNHEY and CDR2 is SVGEGT. This CDR3 is built from 16 residues. CDR3: CASSSSGRGVQETQYF. The CDR3 nucleotides read TGTGCCAGCAGTTCCTCCGGGCGGGGGGTGCAAGAGACCCAGTACTTC.

This clonotype came up many times. The chain combines TRBV2 with TRBJ2-7; a weak D match, TRBD2 (6 bases). V dropped 2 bases and J dropped 5 bases, with 13 bases sitting between them. The CDR3 covers 14 residues. The germline V gene encodes CDR1 SNHLY and CDR2 FYNNEI. As DNA, the CDR3 is TGTGCCAGCAGTGAATGGGCGGGGCCAAACGAGCAGTACTTC. It specifies CASSEWAGPNEQYF.

This clonotype was seen a few times. The rearrangement uses TRBV2 and TRBJ1-6, with TRBD1 matching 7 bases. The ends lost 6 bases at V and 10 bases at J; junction bases unmatched: 9. Germline V gene data show CDR1 as SNHLY and CDR2 as FYNNEI. This CDR3 is built from 14 residues. The CDR3 nucleotides are TGTGCCAGCAGGGGAACAGGGGTGTACTCACCCCTCCACTTT. Translation: CASRGTGVYSPLHF.

This chain connects TRBV27 to TRBJ2-2, with D perhaps TRBD2 (6 bases). Germline V gives CDR1 MNHEY, CDR2 SMNVEV (reference sequence). This CDR3 spans 14 amino acids. V shed 4 bases and J shed 3 bases, with 9 bases lying between them. The CDR3 DNA is TGTGCCAGCAGTTGGGACTCCTACACCGGGGAGCTGTTTTTT. Its translation is CASSWDSYTGELFF.

This chain connects TRBV28 to TRBJ1-4; 7 nucleotides agree with TRBD1. The germline CDR1 and CDR2 sequences are MDHEN and SYDVKM. Trimming removed 6 bases from V and 2 bases from J; junction bases left unmatched: 9. There are 16 residues in the CDR3. The CDR3 DNA sequence: TGTGCCAGCAGACCAGACAGGGCCCCTACTAATGAAAAACTGTTTTTT. Protein product: CASRPDRAPTNEKLFF.